Listed below are T cell receptor beta chains from one sample, sequenced in a study of T cell repertoires in cytomegalovirus infection. TCRdb reanalysed the reads using MiXCR and keeps one entry per CDR3 protein. The repertoire has about 360,000 distinct CDR3 sequences, nearly 35% of them found once; the top ten carry roughly 14%. These receptors' antigens are unknown. The sample consisted of cultured PBMCs, taken from culture after CMV antigen stimulation. Every receptor here comes from a human donor in good health (CMV status not recorded). Some clones in this sample may be carry-over from other donors' samples. Both conserved end residues are trimmed from each CDR3. The order of the fields is V gene, J gene, CDR3 protein.

v_call: TRBV4-2; j_call: TRBJ2-1; cdr3_aa: ASSQGTSANNEQF
v_call: TRBV25-1; j_call: TRBJ1-4; cdr3_aa: ASRGGSENEKLF
v_call: TRBV19; j_call: TRBJ2-5; cdr3_aa: ASSIDGGGETQY
v_call: TRBV5-1; j_call: TRBJ1-1; cdr3_aa: ASSYRGPYTEAF
v_call: TRBV12-3/TRBV12-4; j_call: TRBJ1-4; cdr3_aa: ASSFGGGDEKLF
v_call: TRBV12-3/TRBV12-4; j_call: TRBJ2-1; cdr3_aa: ASSRLAGDRNEQF
v_call: TRBV6-6; j_call: TRBJ2-7; cdr3_aa: ASRAGQGLYEQY
v_call: TRBV28; j_call: TRBJ2-1; cdr3_aa: ASSPPGLSDYNEQF
v_call: TRBV15; j_call: TRBJ2-7; cdr3_aa: ATSRDGRYEQY
v_call: TRBV6-2/TRBV6-3; j_call: TRBJ2-3; cdr3_aa: ASSYSERSTDTQY